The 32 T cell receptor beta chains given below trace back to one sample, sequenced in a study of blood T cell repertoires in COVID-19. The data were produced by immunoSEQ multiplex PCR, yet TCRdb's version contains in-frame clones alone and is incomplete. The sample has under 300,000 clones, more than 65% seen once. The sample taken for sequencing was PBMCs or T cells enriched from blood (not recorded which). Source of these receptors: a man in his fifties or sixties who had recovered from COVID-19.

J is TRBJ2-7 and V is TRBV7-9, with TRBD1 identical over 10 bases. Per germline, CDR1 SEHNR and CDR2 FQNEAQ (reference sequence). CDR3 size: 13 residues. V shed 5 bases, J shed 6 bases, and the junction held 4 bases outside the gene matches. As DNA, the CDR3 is TGTGCCAGCAGCGGCTGGACAGGGGGCGAGCAGTACTTC. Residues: CASSGWTGGEQYF.

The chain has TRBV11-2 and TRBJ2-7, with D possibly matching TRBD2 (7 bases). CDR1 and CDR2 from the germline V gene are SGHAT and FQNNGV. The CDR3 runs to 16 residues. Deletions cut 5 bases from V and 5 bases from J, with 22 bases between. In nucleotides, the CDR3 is TGTGCCAGCAGCCTAGGGGGAGGGCGGATACATAACGAGCAGTACTTC. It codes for CASSLGGGRIHNEQYF.

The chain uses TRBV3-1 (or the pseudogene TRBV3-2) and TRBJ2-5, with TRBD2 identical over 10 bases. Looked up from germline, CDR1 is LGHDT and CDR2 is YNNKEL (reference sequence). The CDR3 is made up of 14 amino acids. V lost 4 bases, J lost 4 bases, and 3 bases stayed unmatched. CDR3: CASSRSGGGETQYF. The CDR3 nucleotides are TGTGCCAGCAGCCGAAGCGGGGGGGGAGAGACCCAGTACTTC.

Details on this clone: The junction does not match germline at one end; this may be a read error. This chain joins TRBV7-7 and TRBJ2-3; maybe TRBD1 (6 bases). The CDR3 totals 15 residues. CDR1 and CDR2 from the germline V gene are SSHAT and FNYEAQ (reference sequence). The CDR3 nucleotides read TGTGCTAGCAGCCCAGGGGTAGGGCGCACAGATACGCAGTATTTT. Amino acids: CASSPGVGRTDTQYF. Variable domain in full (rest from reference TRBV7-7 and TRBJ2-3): GAGVSQSPRYKVTKRGQDVTLRCDPISSHATLYWYQQALGQGPEFLTYFNYEAQPDKSGLPSDRFSAERPEGSISTLTIQRTEQRDSAMYRCASSPGVGRTDTQYFGPGTRLTVL.

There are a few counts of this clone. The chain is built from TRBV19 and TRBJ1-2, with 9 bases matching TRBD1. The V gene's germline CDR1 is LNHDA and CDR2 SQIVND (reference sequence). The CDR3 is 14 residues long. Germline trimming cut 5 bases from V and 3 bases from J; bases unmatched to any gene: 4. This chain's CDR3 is CASSGTGWDYGYTF. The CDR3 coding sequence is TGTGCCAGTAGTGGGACAGGGTGGGACTATGGCTACACCTTC.

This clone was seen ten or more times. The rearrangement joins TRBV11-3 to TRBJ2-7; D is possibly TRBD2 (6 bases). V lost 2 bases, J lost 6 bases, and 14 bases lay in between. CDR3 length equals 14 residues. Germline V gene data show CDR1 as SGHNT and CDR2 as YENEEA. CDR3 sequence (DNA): TGTGCCAGCAGCTTACGGGGGAGGAAGGGCGAGCAGTACTTC. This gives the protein CASSLRGRKGEQYF.

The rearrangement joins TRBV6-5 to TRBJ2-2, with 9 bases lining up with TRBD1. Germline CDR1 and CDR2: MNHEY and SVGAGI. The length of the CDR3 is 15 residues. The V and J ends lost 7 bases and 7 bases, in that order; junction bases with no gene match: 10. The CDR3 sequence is CASNAWDRDSGELFF. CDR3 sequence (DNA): TGTGCCAGCAACGCGTGGGACAGGGACAGCGGGGAGCTGTTTTTT.

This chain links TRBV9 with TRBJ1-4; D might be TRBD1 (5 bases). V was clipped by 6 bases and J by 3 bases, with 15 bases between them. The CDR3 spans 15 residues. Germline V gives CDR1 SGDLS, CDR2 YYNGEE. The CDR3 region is CASTLGGAANEKLFF. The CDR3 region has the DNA TGTGCCAGCACCCTAGGAGGGGCAGCTAATGAAAAACTGTTTTTT. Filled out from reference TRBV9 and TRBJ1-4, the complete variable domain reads DSGVTQTPKHLITATGQRVTLRCSPRSGDLSVYWYQQSLDQGLQFLIQYYNGEERAKGNILERFSAQQFPDLHSELNLSSLELGDSALYFCASTLGGAANEKLFFGSGTQLSVL.

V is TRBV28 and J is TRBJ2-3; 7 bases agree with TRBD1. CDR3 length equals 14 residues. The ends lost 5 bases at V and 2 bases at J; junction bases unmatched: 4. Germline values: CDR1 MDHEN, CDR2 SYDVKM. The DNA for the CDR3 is TGTGCCAGCAGTGGGGACAGAAACACAGATACGCAGTATTTT. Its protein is CASSGDRNTDTQYF.

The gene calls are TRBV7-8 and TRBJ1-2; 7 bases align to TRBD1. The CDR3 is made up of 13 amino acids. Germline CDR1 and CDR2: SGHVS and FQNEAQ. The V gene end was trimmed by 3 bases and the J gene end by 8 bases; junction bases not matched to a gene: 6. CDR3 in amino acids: CASSFDRVDGYTF. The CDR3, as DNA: TGTGCCAGCAGCTTCGACAGGGTGGACGGCTACACCTTC.

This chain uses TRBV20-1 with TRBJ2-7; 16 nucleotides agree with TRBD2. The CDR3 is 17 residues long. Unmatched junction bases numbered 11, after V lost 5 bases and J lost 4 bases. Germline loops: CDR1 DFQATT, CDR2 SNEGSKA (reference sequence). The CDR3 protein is CSAGGTSGRAPAYEQYF. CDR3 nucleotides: TGCAGTGCTGGTGGGACTAGCGGGAGGGCCCCAGCGTACGAGCAGTACTTC.

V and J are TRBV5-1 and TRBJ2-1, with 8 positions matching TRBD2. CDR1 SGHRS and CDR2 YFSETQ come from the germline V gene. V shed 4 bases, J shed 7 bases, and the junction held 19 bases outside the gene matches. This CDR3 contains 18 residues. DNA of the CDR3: TGCGCCAGCAGCCTTGACTCTTGGCGGGGGGCTCCGGTAAATGAGCAGTTCTTC. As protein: CASSLDSWRGAPVNEQFF. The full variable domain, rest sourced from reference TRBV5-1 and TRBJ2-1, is KAGVTQTPRYLIKTRGQQVTLSCSPISGHRSVSWYQQTPGQGLQFLFEYFSETQRNKGNFPGRFSGRQFSNSRSEMNVSTLELGDSALYLCASSLDSWRGAPVNEQFFGPGTRLTVL.

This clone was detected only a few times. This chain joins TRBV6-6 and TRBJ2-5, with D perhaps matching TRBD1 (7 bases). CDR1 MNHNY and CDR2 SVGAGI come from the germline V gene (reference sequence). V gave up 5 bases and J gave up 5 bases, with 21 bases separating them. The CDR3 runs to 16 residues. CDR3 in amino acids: CASSRQGGISFETQYF. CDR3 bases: TGTGCCAGCAGTCGACAGGGCGGGATCTCTTTTGAGACCCAGTACTTC.

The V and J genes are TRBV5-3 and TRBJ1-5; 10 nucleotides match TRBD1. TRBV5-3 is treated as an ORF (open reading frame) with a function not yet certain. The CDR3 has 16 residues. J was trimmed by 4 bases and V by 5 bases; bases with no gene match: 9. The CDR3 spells CARRSTGQGGNQPQHF. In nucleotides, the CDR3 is TGTGCCAGAAGGTCCACCGGACAGGGGGGTAATCAGCCCCAGCATTTT.

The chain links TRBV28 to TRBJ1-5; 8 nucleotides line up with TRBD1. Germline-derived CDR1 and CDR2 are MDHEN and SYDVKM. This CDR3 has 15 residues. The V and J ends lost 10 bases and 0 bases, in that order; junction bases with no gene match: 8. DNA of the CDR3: TGTGCCACCCAGGGGGCGGAATATAGCAATCAGCCCCAGCATTTT. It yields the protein CATQGAEYSNQPQHF. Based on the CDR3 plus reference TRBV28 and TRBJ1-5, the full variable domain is DVKVTQSSRYLVKRTGEKVFLECVQDMDHENMFWYRQDPGLGLRLIYFSYDVKMKEKGDIPEGYSVSREKKERFSLILESASTNQTSMYLCATQGAEYSNQPQHFGDGTRLSIL.

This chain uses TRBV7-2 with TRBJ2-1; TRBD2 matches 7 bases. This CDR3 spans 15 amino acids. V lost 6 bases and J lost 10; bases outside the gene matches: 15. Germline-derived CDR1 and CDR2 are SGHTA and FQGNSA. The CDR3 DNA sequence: TGTGCCAGCAGGAAGGATGGGCGGGGGTTCAACGAGCAGTTCTTC. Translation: CASRKDGRGFNEQFF.

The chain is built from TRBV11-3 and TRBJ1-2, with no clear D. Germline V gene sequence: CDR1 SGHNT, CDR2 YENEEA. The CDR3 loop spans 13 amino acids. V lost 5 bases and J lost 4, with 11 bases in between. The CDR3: CASSPRRSYGYTF. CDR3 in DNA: TGTGCCAGCAGCCCACGGAGGTCCTATGGCTACACCTTC.

The CDR3 here is CASSDQNTEAFF. CDR3 nucleotides: TGTGCCAGCAGTGACCAGAACACTGAAGCTTTCTTT. This chain uses TRBV2 with TRBJ1-1; D is unresolved. The V gene lost 3 bases and the J gene lost 1 base, with 3 bases spanning the gap. CDR3 length: 12 amino acids. CDR1 SNHLY and CDR2 FYNNEI come from the germline V gene.

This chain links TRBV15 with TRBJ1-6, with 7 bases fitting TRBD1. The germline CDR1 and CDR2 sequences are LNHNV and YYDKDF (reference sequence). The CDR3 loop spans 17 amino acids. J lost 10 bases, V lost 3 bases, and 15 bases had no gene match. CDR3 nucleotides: TGTGCCACCAGCAGTCAACCACCAGGGGGTAAAGGATCACCCCTCCACTTT. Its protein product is CATSSQPPGGKGSPLHF.

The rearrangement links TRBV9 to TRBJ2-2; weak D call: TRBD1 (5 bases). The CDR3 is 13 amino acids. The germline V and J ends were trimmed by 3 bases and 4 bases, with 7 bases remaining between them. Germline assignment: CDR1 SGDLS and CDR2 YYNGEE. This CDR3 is CASSGTLTGELFF. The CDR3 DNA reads TGTGCCAGCAGCGGGACACTCACCGGGGAGCTGTTTTTT.

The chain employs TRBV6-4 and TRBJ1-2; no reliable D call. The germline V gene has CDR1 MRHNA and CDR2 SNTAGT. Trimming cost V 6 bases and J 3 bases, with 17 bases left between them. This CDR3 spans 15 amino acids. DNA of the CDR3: TGTGCCAGCAGGCAAGCGGACGGACCCTACTATGGCTACACCTTC. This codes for CASRQADGPYYGYTF.

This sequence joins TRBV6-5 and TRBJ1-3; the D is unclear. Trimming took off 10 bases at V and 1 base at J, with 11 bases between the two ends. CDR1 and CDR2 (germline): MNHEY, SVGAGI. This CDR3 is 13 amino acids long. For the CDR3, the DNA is TGTGCCACATACCGGGTATCTGGAAACACCATATATTTT. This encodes CATYRVSGNTIYF.

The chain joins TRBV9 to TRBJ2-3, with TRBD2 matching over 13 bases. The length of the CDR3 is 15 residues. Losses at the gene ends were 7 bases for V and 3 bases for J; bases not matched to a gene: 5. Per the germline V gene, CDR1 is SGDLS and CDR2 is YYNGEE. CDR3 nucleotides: TGTGCCAGCTCCGGGACTAGCGGGATGACAGATACGCAGTATTTT. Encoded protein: CASSGTSGMTDTQYF.

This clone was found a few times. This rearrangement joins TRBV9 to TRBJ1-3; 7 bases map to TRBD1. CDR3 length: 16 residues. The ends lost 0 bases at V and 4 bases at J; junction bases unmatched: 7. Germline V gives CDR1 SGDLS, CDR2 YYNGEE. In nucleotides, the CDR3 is TGTGCCAGCAGCGTAGGGACAGGACGAGGGGGAAACACCATATATTTT. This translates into CASSVGTGRGGNTIYF.

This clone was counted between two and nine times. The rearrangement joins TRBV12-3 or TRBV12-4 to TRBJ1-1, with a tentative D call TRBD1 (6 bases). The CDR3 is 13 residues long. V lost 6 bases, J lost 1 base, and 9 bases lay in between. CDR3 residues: CASRPGQNTEAFF. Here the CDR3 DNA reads TGTGCCAGCAGACCGGGACAGAACACTGAAGCTTTCTTT.

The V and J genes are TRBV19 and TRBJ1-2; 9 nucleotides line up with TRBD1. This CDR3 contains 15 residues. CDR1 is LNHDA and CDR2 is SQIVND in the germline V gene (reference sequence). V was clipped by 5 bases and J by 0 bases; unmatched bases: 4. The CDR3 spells CASSARTGANYGYTF. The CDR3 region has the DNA TGTGCCAGTAGTGCCCGGACAGGGGCTAACTATGGCTACACCTTC.

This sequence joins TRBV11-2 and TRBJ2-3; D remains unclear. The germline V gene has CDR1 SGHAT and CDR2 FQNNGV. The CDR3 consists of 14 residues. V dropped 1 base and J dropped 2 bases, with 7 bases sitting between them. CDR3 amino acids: CASSLVHPTDTQYF. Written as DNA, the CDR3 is TGTGCCAGCAGCTTAGTACATCCCACAGATACGCAGTATTTT.

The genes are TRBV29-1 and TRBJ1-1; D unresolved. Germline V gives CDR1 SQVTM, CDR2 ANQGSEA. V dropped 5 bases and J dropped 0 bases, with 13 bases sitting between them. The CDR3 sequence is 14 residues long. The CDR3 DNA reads TGCAGCGTTTGCCCCGGCGGGGTGAACACTGAAGCTTTCTTT. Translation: CSVCPGGVNTEAFF.

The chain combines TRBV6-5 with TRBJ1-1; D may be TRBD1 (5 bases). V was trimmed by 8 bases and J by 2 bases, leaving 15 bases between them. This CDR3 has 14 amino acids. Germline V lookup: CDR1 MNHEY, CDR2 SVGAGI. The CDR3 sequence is CASHRPGGNTEAFF. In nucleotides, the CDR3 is TGTGCCAGCCACCGGCCGGGGGGTAACACTGAAGCTTTCTTT.

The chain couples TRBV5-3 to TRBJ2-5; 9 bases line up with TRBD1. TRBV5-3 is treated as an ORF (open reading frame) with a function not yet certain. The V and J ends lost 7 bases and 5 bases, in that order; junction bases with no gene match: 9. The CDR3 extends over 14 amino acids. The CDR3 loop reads CARAYRGHEETQYF. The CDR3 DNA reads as TGTGCCAGAGCCTACAGGGGGCATGAGGAGACCCAGTACTTC.

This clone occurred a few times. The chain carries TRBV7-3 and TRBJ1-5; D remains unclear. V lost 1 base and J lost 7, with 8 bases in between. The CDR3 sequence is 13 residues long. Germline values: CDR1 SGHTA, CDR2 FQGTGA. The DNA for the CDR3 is TGTGCCAGCAGCTTAATGGCGGGACAGCCCCAGCATTTT. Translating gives CASSLMAGQPQHF.

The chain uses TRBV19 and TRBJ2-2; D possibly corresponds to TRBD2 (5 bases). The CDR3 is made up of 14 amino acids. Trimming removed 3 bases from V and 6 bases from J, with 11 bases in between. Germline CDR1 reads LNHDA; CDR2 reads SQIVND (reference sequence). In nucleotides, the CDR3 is TGTGCCAGTAGTATTAACGCGGGTCCCGGGGAGCTGTTTTTT. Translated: CASSINAGPGELFF.